This T cell receptor (beta chain) was profiled in a study of cytomegalovirus exposure and HLA in healthy donors. Study-wide context: The Caucasian-associated ancestry cluster held 65% to 90% of some 420 genotyped donors. Study-wide findings and caveats: Clonal expansion was found to be greater in HLA-associated TCR beta chains than in equally common others in a later analysis. According to an earlier analysis, most TCR beta V segments yielded productive rearrangements about 87% or about 30% of the time. An analysis that was carried out later associated 15,000 to 20,000 TCR beta sequences with HLA alleles at 0.05 false discovery rate.

Both 60 Vbeta primers and 13 Jbeta primers went into the PCR. The data were produced by immunoSEQ multiplex PCR, yet TCRdb's version contains in-frame clones alone and is incomplete. The sample lists about 130,000 clones, 80% seen once, with 1% in the top ten. The CDR3 covers 15 residues. The germline V gene has CDR1 SGHVS and CDR2 FNYEAQ. V dropped 9 bases and J dropped 1; count of bases not matched to a gene: 8. Note on this clone: The antigen remains unidentified.

The sequencing input was PBMCs. The V gene is TRBV7-6, the J gene TRBJ2-5, with 10 bases identical to TRBD2. This clonotype was obtained from a man aged 35-49 years in good health and CMV-seronegative. CDR3 loop: CASRRLAGIQETQYF. The CDR3 bases are TGTGCCAGTAGACGACTAGCGGGTATCCAAGAGACCCAGTACTTC.